This T cell receptor beta chain was sequenced during a study of T cell responses to AZD1222 COVID-19 vaccine. To note about this clone: The antigen is undetermined.

Overall study results and limits: Unmutated regions of variants are reportedly targeted by nearly half of spike-specific TCRs.

The protocol was immunoSEQ multiplex PCR, while the TCRdb copy is restricted to in-frame clones and leaves out a portion. The data show roughly 80,000 clones, roughly 90% seen once. This CDR3 is 17 amino acids long. The junction had 17 bases not matched to a gene; V was cut back by 5 bases and J by 7 bases. CDR1 is SGHTA, CDR2 FQGNSA, per germline. V gene TRBV7-2 combines with J gene TRBJ2-1; 7 bases agree with TRBD2. The material was peripheral blood, obtained on day 0 of MenACWY control vaccination. This clonotype was sampled from an adult in good health. The CDR3 sequence: CASSKGLPGLYTNEQFF. The CDR3 nucleotides are TGTGCCAGCAGCAAAGGGTTACCGGGACTATACACTAATGAGCAGTTCTTC.